This TCR beta chain came from a study of T cells in narcolepsy. Data came from immunoSEQ multiplex PCR; TCRdb stores just in-frame clones and leaves some out. This table has 30,000 to 35,000 clones, roughly 87% appearing once. Material for sequencing was CD45RA- memory CD4+ T cells from PBMCs. The receptor comes from a human donor with narcolepsy.

CDR3 bases: TGTGCCAGCAGCTCCCTTTCACTAGGACCTACGTCCCTTCAGCCCCAGCATTTT. Its protein product is CASSSLSLGPTSLQPQHF. This chain links TRBV5-6 with TRBJ1-5; D is unresolved. Germline CDR1 reads SGHDT; CDR2 reads YYEEEE. The CDR3 has 18 amino acids. Trimming removed 3 bases from V and 6 bases from J, with 25 bases in between.